These T cell receptor beta chains were read from a single sample in a study of T cell responses to AZD1222 COVID-19 vaccine. Profiled with immunoSEQ multiplex PCR; TCRdb holds only in-frame clones, not every one. The ten most abundant clones cover 2% to 2.5% of a sample with 150,000 or so clones. Input material: peripheral blood. Receptor source: an adult in good health. Both conserved end residues are part of each CDR3. A D gene is named only where the DNA matches it firmly.

d_call,j_call,cdr3_length,v_call,cdr3_aa,cdr3_nt
NA,TRBJ2-7,12,TRBV29-1,CSVEQGPYEQYF,TGCAGCGTTGAACAGGGCCCCTACGAGCAGTACTTC
NA,TRBJ2-5,13,TRBV27,CASRRGTQETQYF,TGTGCCAGCAGAAGGGGAACCCAAGAGACCCAGTACTTC
NA,TRBJ2-2,18,TRBV3-1/TRBV3-2,CASSRSVVGGIGTGELFF,TGTGCCAGCAGCCGATCCGTAGTTGGGGGAATTGGCACCGGGGAGCTGTTTTTT
NA,TRBJ2-3,13,TRBV3-1/TRBV3-2,CASSQDGGDTQYF,TGTGCCAGCAGCCAAGATGGAGGAGATACGCAGTATTTT
NA,TRBJ1-1,15,TRBV6-5,CASSYSGEMNTEAFF,TGTGCCAGCAGTTACTCAGGCGAGATGAACACTGAAGCTTTCTTT
NA,TRBJ1-1,14,TRBV19,CASSMNRANTEAFF,TGTGCCAGTAGTATGAACAGGGCGAACACTGAAGCTTTCTTT
NA,TRBJ2-7,15,TRBV5-6,CASSRGTGLTYEQYF,TGTGCCAGCAGCCGAGGTACAGGACTAACCTACGAGCAGTACTTC
TRBD1,TRBJ1-5,14,TRBV5-5,CASRPRQGAQPQHF,TGTGCCAGCAGACCACGACAGGGGGCACAGCCCCAGCATTTT
TRBD1,TRBJ1-6,16,TRBV4-3,CASSQRGDSYNSPLHF,TGCGCCAGCAGCCAAAGGGGGGACAGCTATAATTCACCCCTCCACTTT
TRBD1,TRBJ2-5,16,TRBV19,CASSMVGTGEQETQYF,TGTGCCAGTAGTATGGTCGGGACAGGGGAACAAGAGACCCAGTACTTC
NA,TRBJ1-1,16,TRBV5-6,CASSFRAAGRNTEAFF,TGTGCCAGCAGCTTCCGGGCTGCAGGCCGGAACACTGAAGCTTTCTTT
NA,TRBJ1-6,17,TRBV5-1,CASSKDQANSANSPLHF,TGCGCCAGCAGCAAGGACCAGGCGAACAGCGCTAATTCACCCCTCCACTTT
TRBD2,TRBJ2-3,17,TRBV9,CASSAYGGAPDTDTQYF,TGTGCCAGCAGCGCGTACGGGGGGGCCCCCGACACAGATACGCAGTATTTT
NA,TRBJ1-3,16,TRBV7-6,CASSLAQRIGGNTIYF,TGTGCCAGCAGCTTAGCTCAAAGGATAGGTGGAAACACCATATATTTT
NA,TRBJ2-6,14,TRBV5-5,CASSFPPGANVLTF,TGTGCCAGCAGCTTTCCGCCTGGGGCCAACGTCCTGACTTTC
NA,TRBJ2-2,13,TRBV7-9,CASSFTGNGELFF,TGTGCCAGCAGCTTTACAGGGAACGGGGAGCTGTTTTTT
NA,TRBJ1-2,22,TRBV28,CASRPRRTAKLRKVFHNYGYTF,TGTGCCAGCAGGCCCAGGCGGACGGCTAAACTTCGGAAGGTGTTCCATAACTATGGCTACACCTTC
TRBD1,TRBJ1-4,14,TRBV6-6,CASSSGQGREKLFF,TGTGCCAGCAGTTCCGGACAGGGGAGGGAAAAACTGTTTTTT
NA,TRBJ2-1,14,TRBV28,CASSQSDYYNEQFF,TGTGCCAGCAGTCAGTCCGACTATTACAATGAGCAGTTCTTC
TRBD2,TRBJ2-5,14,TRBV5-6,CASSLPAGSGTQYF,TGTGCCAGCAGCTTACCAGCGGGGTCAGGGACCCAGTACTTC